The 10 T cell receptor beta chains reported below all come from one sample, sequenced in a study of T cells in Graves' hyperthyroidism and ophthalmopathy. It was RNA transcripts that yielded the amplified TCR beta CDR3 regions. HTBI primers were employed in a first-round RT-PCR of the TCR CDR3. MiXCR, applied by TCRdb to the multiplex PCR reads, yields one record per CDR3 protein. Among about 520,000 distinct CDR3 sequences, less than 25% were seen once, and the ten largest hold less than 30%. Sequenced input: blood. Receptors were obtained from a man between 18 and 35 years old with Graves' hyperthyroidism.

Many counts were recorded for this clonotype. This chain joins TRBV12-3 or TRBV12-4 and TRBJ2-3; TRBD2 is a possible D gene (5 bases). CDR3 length: 13 amino acids. Trimming took off 5 bases at V and 5 bases at J, with 11 bases between the two ends. CDR3 protein: CASSPPAGDTQYF. CDR3 in DNA: TGTGCCAGCAGTCCCCCGGCGGGAGATACGCAGTATTTT.

In this sample, this clonotype turned up many times. J is TRBJ2-7 and V is TRBV5-5; unclear D gene. The CDR3 is 13 residues long. Germline loops: CDR1 SGHKS, CDR2 YYEKEE (reference sequence). Trimming took 2 bases from V and 3 from J, leaving 9 bases between them. CDR3 DNA: TGTGCCAGCAGCTTTGGCGGCGACTACGAGCAGTACTTC. Protein: CASSFGGDYEQYF.

In the case of this clonotype: This CDR3 fails to terminate in the conserved phenylalanine or tryptophan, so it likely reflects a read error. The chain is built from TRBV6-5 and TRBJ2-7, with a possible D match to TRBD2 (5 bases). Germline V gives CDR1 MNHEY, CDR2 SVGAGI. The CDR3 is made up of 16 amino acids. Trimming removed 0 bases at V and 4 bases at J, with 16 bases between. Here the CDR3 reads CASSYSGRGTTYEQYL. DNA for the CDR3: TGTGCCAGCAGTTACTCGGGTCGGGGTACGACGTACGAGCAGTACTTG.

This clonotype was detected many times. The chain uses TRBV30 and TRBJ1-5; 7 nucleotides line up with TRBD1. The V gene end was trimmed by 0 bases and the J gene end by 5 bases; junction bases not matched to a gene: 4. This CDR3 is built from 14 residues. Per the germline V gene, CDR1 is GTSNPN and CDR2 is SVGIG (reference sequence). For the CDR3, the DNA is TGTGCCTGGAGTGTATTAGGGGGCTATCAGCCCCAGCATTTT. Amino acids: CAWSVLGGYQPQHF.

The V call is TRBV4-1, the J call TRBJ1-5; D is possibly TRBD1 (6 bases). V lost 4 bases and J 6 bases, leaving 22 bases between the germline ends. Per the germline V gene, CDR1 is MGHRA and CDR2 is YSYEKL. This CDR3 has 17 amino acids. The CDR3 spells CASSPQGRGTRGQPQHF. DNA for the CDR3: TGCGCCAGCAGCCCCCAAGGGAGGGGAACCAGGGGTCAGCCCCAGCATTTT.

This clonotype was seen a handful of times. J is TRBJ2-2 and V is TRBV3-1, with a weak D call TRBD2 (5 bases). Germline V gives CDR1 LGHDT, CDR2 YNNKEL (reference sequence). The CDR3 has 14 residues. V gave up 3 bases and J gave up 7 bases, with 12 bases separating them. This CDR3 reads CASSHLSEVGELFF. The CDR3, as DNA: TGTGCCAGCAGCCACCTTAGCGAGGTCGGGGAGCTGTTTTTT.

In this sample, this clonotype turned up many times. DNA of the CDR3: TGTGCCAGCAGACCCGTCTGGAACACTACGAACACCGGGGAGCTGTTTTTT. It translates to CASRPVWNTTNTGELFF. The genes are TRBV28 and TRBJ2-2; D unresolved. V shed 6 bases and J shed 0 bases, with 17 bases lying between them. The CDR3 spans 17 residues. The V gene's germline CDR1 is MDHEN and CDR2 SYDVKM.

The V call is TRBV4-1, the J call TRBJ1-2, with TRBD1 matching over 11 bases. Trimming cost V 2 bases and J 4 bases; bases outside gene matches: 12. Per the germline V gene, CDR1 is MGHRA and CDR2 is YSYEKL. CDR3 size: 18 residues. The DNA for the CDR3 is TGCGCCAGCAGCCAAACCGGGACAGGGGGACGTCCTGGCTATGGCTACACCTTC. Translated: CASSQTGTGGRPGYGYTF.

Here the CDR3 DNA reads TGTGCCGGGACAGGGATAGACCTGAGGGAGTACTTC. It translates to CAGTGIDLREYF. The gene calls are TRBV30 and TRBJ2-7; the match to TRBD1 covers 9 bases. The CDR3 covers 12 residues. Germline V gives CDR1 GTSNPN, CDR2 SVGIG (reference sequence). Losses at the gene ends were 8 bases for V and 11 bases for J; bases not matched to a gene: 13.

Only a few counts were recorded for this clonotype. The gene calls are TRBV19 and TRBJ1-1; 7 nucleotides agree with TRBD1. Germline V lookup: CDR1 LNHDA, CDR2 SQIVND (reference sequence). This CDR3 is 15 amino acids long. With V trimmed by 7 bases and J by 3 bases, 11 bases remained unmatched. The CDR3 sequence is CASTLAGTADTEAFF. CDR3 nucleotide sequence: TGTGCCAGTACCCTAGCCGGGACAGCGGACACTGAAGCTTTCTTT.